The source of this T cell receptor (beta chain) is a study of T-cell memory formation after mild COVID-19. Study as a whole: Largely, TCR clusters stayed within a single donor.

Regarding the study as a whole: CD4+ bias marked clones expanding day 15 to 37, unlike balanced contracting clones. Among CD4+ contracting clones, most were CM and EM, and CD8+ ones EMRA.

One entry per CDR3 protein, called by TCRdb with MiXCR from the 5' RACE reads. The data contain over 350,000 distinct CDR3 sequences, approximately 24% of them singletons. Worth noting for this clonotype: What it binds is not known.

Germline CDR1 SGDLS, CDR2 YYNGEE. The CDR3 covers 14 residues. Unmatched junction bases numbered 4, after V lost 4 bases and J lost 5 bases. The receptor was derived from an adult woman who had mild COVID-19 (a few samples of this study predate the infection). Cell type and time point are not known. The sequencing input was PBMCs or a T cell subset sorted from them (not recorded which). The chain uses TRBV9 and TRBJ2-5, with TRBD2 matching 11 bases. This CDR3 is CASSTSGSWETQYF. Here the CDR3 DNA reads TGTGCCAGCAGCACTAGCGGGAGTTGGGAGACCCAGTACTTC.